The next 5 T cell receptor beta chains were all read from a single sample in a study of regulatory and conventional T cells in RAG deficiency. Sequencing used immunoSEQ multiplex PCR; TCRdb keeps in-frame clones, though not all of them. This sample carries approximately 30,000 clones, roughly 96% of them seen once, and the ten largest clones take 0.35% to 0.4%. Genomic DNA came from blood conventional CD4+ T cells gated CD25-low CD127-high. In addition, the sample was reused for a study of regulatory T cells. That study adds: The PCR used 52 TRBV and 13 TRBJ primers.

The sequencing sample was made of CD25- CD4+ T cells sorted from blood. The receptors were gathered from a human donor in good health.

The V and J genes are TRBV29-1 and TRBJ2-7; D is possibly TRBD2 (6 bases). Germline V gene lookup returns CDR1 SQVTM and CDR2 ANQGSEA. The CDR3 covers 13 residues. Trimming stripped 7 bases from V and 7 bases from J, with 20 bases between. The CDR3 spells CSASRQRAGEQYF. DNA for the CDR3: TGCAGCGCCTCACGACAGCGGGCAGGGGAGCAGTACTTC.

This clone was counted once. The rearrangement links TRBV19 to TRBJ1-5; D gene unclear. V was clipped by 7 bases and J by 0 bases, with 10 bases between them. Germline CDR1 reads LNHDA; CDR2 reads SQIVND (reference sequence). This CDR3 has 14 amino acids. CDR3 nucleotide sequence: TGTGCCAGTAAAAGGGAGGATAGCAATCAGCCCCAGCATTTT. Protein product: CASKREDSNQPQHF.

The chain has TRBV10-3 and TRBJ1-6; D unresolved. The length of the CDR3 is 13 residues. Per germline, CDR1 ENHRY and CDR2 SYGVKD. Deletions cut 4 bases from V and 10 bases from J, with 11 bases between. CDR3 sequence: CAISGQEGSPLHF. The CDR3 region has the DNA TGTGCCATCAGTGGTCAGGAGGGCTCACCCCTCCACTTT.

This clone came up once. The junction differs from germline at one of its ends, possibly a read error. V gene TRBV6-5 combines with J gene TRBJ1-1; D gene uncertain. CDR3 length: 14 residues. From germline, CDR1 is MNHEY and CDR2 SVGAGI. Here the CDR3 DNA reads TGTGCCAGCAGCACGAGTCAGGTGAACGCTGAAGCTTTCTTT. Its protein is CASSTSQVNAEAFF.

This sequence joins TRBV2 and TRBJ1-1, with 7 bases matching TRBD1. The V gene end was trimmed by 10 bases and the J gene end by 2 bases; junction bases not matched to a gene: 7. This CDR3 contains 13 residues. Per germline, CDR1 SNHLY and CDR2 FYNNEI. This CDR3 is CANRQGINTEAFF. The DNA for the CDR3 is TGTGCCAACCGACAGGGTATTAACACTGAAGCTTTCTTT.